Described below is a single TCR beta chain sequence and its context. What it binds is unknown. The CDR3 end falls 3 residues outside the read, so it is completed with the germline J gene. The nonmyeloablative bone marrow transplants came from related graft donors, with transient mixed chimerism. Unstimulated regulatory T cells (CD4+CD25+CD127-), CD4+CD25- non-regulatory cells, CD4 and CD8 cells were FACS-sorted from thawed PBMCs. The assay was immunoSEQ multiplex PCR, and TCRdb's table has in-frame clones only and misses some. The listing contains 30,000 to 40,000 clones. This sample was included in a study of Tregs in tolerant kidney transplant recipients. Whole-study results and caveats: Tolerant patients' donor-specific Tregs expanded beyond overall Tregs, suggesting antigen-driven growth.

The V gene lost 4 bases and the J gene lost 2 bases, with 13 bases spanning the gap. Germline V lookup: CDR1 SGHTA, CDR2 FQGTGA. The CDR3 extends over 15 amino acids. This TCR was sampled from a human patient who received a combined kidney and bone marrow transplant. Some of the T cells may derive from the graft donor. Specimen: CD4+ T cells from blood (PBMCs), collected 24 months after the transplant. J is TRBJ2-3 and V is TRBV7-3; D possibly corresponds to TRBD2 (7 bases). CDR3 amino acids: CASSSGGRNTDTQYF. Incomplete CDR3 DNA: TGTGCCAGCAGCTCCGGGGGGCGTAACACAGATACG.